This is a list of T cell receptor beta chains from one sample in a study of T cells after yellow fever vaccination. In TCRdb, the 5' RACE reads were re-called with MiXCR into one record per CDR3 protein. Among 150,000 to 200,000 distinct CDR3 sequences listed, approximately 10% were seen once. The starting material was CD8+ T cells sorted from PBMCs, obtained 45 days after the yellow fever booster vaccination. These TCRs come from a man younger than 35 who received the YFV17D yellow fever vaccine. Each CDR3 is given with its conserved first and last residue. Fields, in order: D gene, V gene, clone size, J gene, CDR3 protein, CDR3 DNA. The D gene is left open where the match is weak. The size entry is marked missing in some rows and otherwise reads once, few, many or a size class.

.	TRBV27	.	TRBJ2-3	CASSRRGFTDTQYF	TGTGCCAGCAGCCGGCGGGGTTTCACAGATACGCAGTATTTT
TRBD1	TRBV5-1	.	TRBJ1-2	CASSFRDRGSGYTF	TGCGCCAGCAGCTTCCGGGACAGGGGGTCAGGCTACACCTTC
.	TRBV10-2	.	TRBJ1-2	CASSETPGAPGRGYTF	TGCGCCAGCAGTGAGACCCCAGGGGCCCCCGGTAGAGGCTACACCTTC
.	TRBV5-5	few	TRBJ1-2	CASSRGVGNYGYTF	TGTGCCAGCAGCCGGGGGGTGGGAAACTATGGCTACACCTTC
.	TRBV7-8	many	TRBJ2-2	CASSQASGPAGELFF	TGTGCCAGCAGCCAAGCATCGGGGCCGGCCGGGGAGCTGTTTTTT
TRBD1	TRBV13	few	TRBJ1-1	CASSFSGGGNTEAFF	TGTGCCAGCAGCTTCTCAGGGGGGGGGAACACTGAAGCTTTCTTT
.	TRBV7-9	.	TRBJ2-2	CASSTPMSHTGELFF	TGTGCCAGCAGCACCCCCATGTCTCACACCGGGGAGCTGTTTTTT
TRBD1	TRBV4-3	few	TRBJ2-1	CASSQGTGIRSYNEQFF	TGCGCCAGCAGCCAAGGGACAGGGATCCGCTCCTACAATGAGCAGTTCTTC
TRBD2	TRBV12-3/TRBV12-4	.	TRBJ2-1	CASSRSGGAGVYEQFF	TGTGCCAGCAGTCGTAGCGGGGGGGCCGGGGTCTATGAGCAGTTCTTC
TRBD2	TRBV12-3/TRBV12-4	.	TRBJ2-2	CASSLAGANGELFF	TGTGCCAGCAGTCTTGCGGGAGCTAACGGGGAGCTGTTTTTT
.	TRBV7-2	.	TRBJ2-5	CASSLASFQETQYF	TGTGCCAGCAGCTTAGCCTCCTTCCAAGAGACCCAGTACTTC
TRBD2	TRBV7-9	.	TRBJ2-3	CASSLWTSGRTDTQYF	TGTGCCAGCAGCCTTTGGACTAGCGGGCGCACAGATACGCAGTATTTT
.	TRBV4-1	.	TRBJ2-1	CASSQLLSSYNEQFF	TGCGCCAGCAGCCAACTACTCTCGTCCTACAATGAGCAGTTCTTC
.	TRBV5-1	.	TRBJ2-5	CASSFRGYQETQYF	TGCGCCAGCAGCTTTCGTGGGTACCAAGAGACCCAGTACTTC
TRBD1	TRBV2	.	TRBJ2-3	CASSESLTGLHTDTQYF	TGTGCCAGCAGTGAGAGTTTGACAGGGTTGCACACAGATACGCAGTATTTT
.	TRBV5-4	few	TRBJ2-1	CASSSGTRDDEQFF	TGTGCCAGCAGCTCCGGGACTCGAGACGATGAGCAGTTCTTC
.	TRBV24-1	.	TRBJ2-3	CATSDSDTQYF	TGTGCCACCAGTGATTCAGATACGCAGTATTTT
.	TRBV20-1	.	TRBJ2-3	CSRTGGPYSTDTQYF	TGCAGTAGAACCGGGGGGCCCTATAGCACAGATACGCAGTATTTT
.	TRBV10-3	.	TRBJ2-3	CAISESWLASTDTQYF	TGTGCCATCAGTGAGTCGTGGCTAGCTAGCACAGATACGCAGTATTTT
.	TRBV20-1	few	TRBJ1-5	CSAQRLGPSNQPQHF	TGCAGTGCCCAGAGACTGGGCCCTAGCAATCAGCCCCAGCATTTT
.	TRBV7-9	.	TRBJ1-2	CASSLVLGNLHGYTF	TGTGCCAGCAGCTTAGTCCTGGGGAATCTTCATGGCTACACCTTC
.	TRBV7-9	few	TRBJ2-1	CASSPGSPAFAQFF	TGTGCCAGCAGCCCCGGGAGCCCGGCCTTCGCGCAGTTCTTC
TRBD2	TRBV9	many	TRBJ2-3	CASSPGAGETDTQYF	TGTGCCAGCAGCCCCGGCGCGGGGGAAACAGATACGCAGTATTTT
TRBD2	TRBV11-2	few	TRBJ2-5	CASSSSSGGARETQYF	TGTGCCAGCAGCTCCTCTAGCGGGGGGGCACGGGAGACCCAGTACTTC
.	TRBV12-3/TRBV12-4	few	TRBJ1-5	CASSPLFSNQPQHF	TGTGCCAGCAGTCCCCTCTTTAGCAATCAGCCCCAGCATTTT
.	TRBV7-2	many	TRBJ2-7	CASSLAPTYEQYF	TGTGCCAGCAGCTTAGCTCCCACCTACGAGCAGTACTTC
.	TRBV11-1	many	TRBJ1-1	CASSFPGNTEAFF	TGTGCCAGCAGCTTTCCAGGGAACACTGAAGCTTTCTTT
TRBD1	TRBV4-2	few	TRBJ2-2	CASSHETGGTGELFF	TGTGCCAGCAGCCATGAGACAGGGGGCACCGGGGAGCTGTTTTTT
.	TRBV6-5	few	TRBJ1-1	CASREQGSGEAFF	TGTGCCAGCAGGGAACAGGGTTCCGGTGAAGCTTTCTTT
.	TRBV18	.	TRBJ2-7	CASSPGGGYEQYF	TGTGCCAGCTCACCAGGGGGAGGCTACGAGCAGTACTTC
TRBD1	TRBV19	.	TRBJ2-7	CASRSPGQGAYEQYF	TGTGCCAGTAGATCACCGGGACAGGGGGCCTACGAGCAGTACTTC
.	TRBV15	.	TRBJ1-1	CATSNTSVLNTEAFF	TGTGCCACCAGTAACACCAGCGTTTTAAACACTGAAGCTTTCTTT
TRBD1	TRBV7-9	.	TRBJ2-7	CASSSPRTGQLYEQYF	TGTGCCAGCAGCTCGCCCAGGACAGGGCAGTTGTACGAGCAGTACTTC
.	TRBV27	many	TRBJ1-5	CASSFGSSNQPQHF	TGTGCCAGCAGTTTTGGTTCTAGCAATCAGCCCCAGCATTTT
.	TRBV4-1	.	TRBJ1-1	CASSQVPFPQGEAFF	TGCGCCAGCAGCCAAGTTCCATTTCCGCAGGGAGAAGCTTTCTTT
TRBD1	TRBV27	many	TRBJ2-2	CASSPQTGGTGELFF	TGTGCCAGCAGTCCCCAAACAGGGGGCACCGGGGAGCTGTTTTTT
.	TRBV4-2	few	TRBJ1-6	CASSQGSPNSPLHF	TGTGCCAGCAGCCAGGGCAGCCCTAATTCACCCCTCCACTTT